This TCR beta chain was sequenced during a study of blood T cells in healthy people across ages. General study findings and limits: The fall in TCR beta diversity per million T cells was roughly linear with age.

The donors, aged about 6 to 90, were healthy Caucasians from Russia. Each donor had around 9.8 milliliters of peripheral blood drawn. With respect to this clonotype: Its antigen is undetermined.

The CDR3 is 15 amino acids. Germline CDR1 reads DFQATT; CDR2 reads SNEGSKA (reference sequence). Primers used in a second PCR of about 6 to 12 cycles were a sample-barcoded 5' primer and a J-beta primer mix. In TCRdb, the 5' RACE reads were re-called with MiXCR into one record per CDR3 protein. Of about 690,000 distinct CDR3 sequences detected, less than 45% appear once; the ten largest clones hold 30%. Material: blood. The chain is built from TRBV20-1 and TRBJ2-7; 15 nucleotides line up with TRBD2. TRBJ2-5 matches the DNA end more closely, so the J call is doubtful. This clonotype was sampled from a man at least 80 years old in good health. CDR3 sequence reads: CSAGTSGGFGETQYF. CDR3 bases: TGCAGTGCTGGGACTAGCGGGGGGTTCGGAGAGACCCAGTACTTC.